This TCR beta chain appears in the sequencing data of a study of cytomegalovirus exposure and HLA in healthy donors. Each of the donors was a healthy bone marrow donor. This CDR3 has 13 amino acids. Per germline, CDR1 PRHDT and CDR2 FYEKMQ (reference sequence). V was cut by 5 bases and J by 1 base, with 8 bases left in between. The PCR was carried out with 60 Vbeta primers and 13 Jbeta primers. The table came from immunoSEQ multiplex PCR; TCRdb's copy has only in-frame clones and leaves some out. Of some 76,000 clones listed, about 76% are singletons. This TCR was recovered from a male donor in good health and CMV-seropositive. Sequences were obtained from PBMCs. The chain employs TRBV13 and TRBJ1-1; D gene ambiguous. In nucleotides, the CDR3 is TGTGCCAGCAGCCAAGCCCAGAACACTGAAGCTTTCTTT. It encodes CASSQAQNTEAFF.